This T cell receptor (beta chain) was identified in a study of CD8+CD57+ T cells in acquired aplastic anemia. Study background: The study obtained an average of around 3.4 ug of DNA from sorted CD4+ and CD8+ cells. Where healthy donors were concerned, CD4+ cells averaged approximately 9.9 million reads.

This clonotype occurred many times. The antigen is not known. Study outcomes and limitations: A set of more than 25 CD8+ CDR3 sequences was shared between patients and controls, and these sequences appeared highly expressed in patients.

The germline V gene encodes CDR1 SGHDT and CDR2 YYEEEE. V was trimmed by 3 bases and J by 8 bases, leaving 11 bases between them. CDR3 length equals 13 residues. CDR3 and TCR beta VDJ profiling relied on genomic DNA as the template. TCRdb re-derived calls from the reads in MiXCR, one entry per CDR3 protein. Here the sample spans around 33,000 distinct CDR3 sequences, more than 65% being singletons. V usage is TRBV5-6 and J usage is TRBJ1-4; D unresolved. The sequence came from a human donor in good health, serving as a control. Sequencing was performed on sorted CD4+, CD8+, or CD8+CD57+ T cells (not recorded which) from PBMCs. The CDR3 loop reads CASSSMLQEKLFF. The CDR3 region has the DNA TGTGCCAGCAGCTCGATGTTACAGGAAAAACTGTTTTTT.